This T cell receptor (beta chain) was sequenced during a study of cytomegalovirus exposure and HLA in healthy donors. Across the whole study: As released early, the data held some 85 million unique TCRs from HLA-typed donors.

Worth noting for this clone: The germline gene is not matched at one end of the junction; a read error may be the cause. Other nucleotide sequences in the sample specify the same CDR3.

A multiplex PCR was run with 60 Vbeta primers and 13 Jbeta primers. Method: immunoSEQ multiplex PCR; TCRdb's copy keeps in-frame clones and lacks some. Here the sample spans around 150,000 clones, approximately 79% being singletons. Germline CDR1 MGHRA, CDR2 YSYEKL. The CDR3 length is 17 residues. The V and J genes are TRBV4-1 and TRBJ1-4; TRBD1 matches at 9 bases. The sequenced material came from PBMCs. This TCR was sampled from a man in his fifties in good health and CMV-seropositive. CDR3 in amino acids: CASSQGDRAATNEKLFF. The CDR3 DNA follows: TGCGCCAGCAGTCAAGGGGACAGGGCCGCAACTAATGAAAAACTGTTTTTT.